Listed here are 18 T cell receptor beta chains from one sample, sequenced in a study of preoperative IRX-2 immunotherapy in early breast cancer. Documented treatment: preoperative locoregional IRX-2 cytokine immunotherapy. Sequenced by immunoSEQ multiplex PCR; TCRdb stores in-frame clones only, minus some. The repertoire holds 95,000 to 100,000 clones, about nine tenths seen once, with under 2.5% in the top ten. The sample was tumor tissue, taken after IRX-2 immunotherapy. Every receptor here comes from a human donor with breast cancer.

The CDR3 is CASSPRGLLRNEQFF. The CDR3 nucleotides read TGTGCCAGCTCACCAAGGGGACTACTCCGGAATGAGCAGTTCTTC. The chain employs TRBV18 and TRBJ2-1; 7 bases map to TRBD2. V lost 2 bases to trimming and J lost 7 bases; unmatched junction nucleotides: 8. There are 15 residues in the CDR3. The germline V gene has CDR1 KGHSH and CDR2 LQKENI.

The rearrangement links TRBV6-8 to TRBJ2-2, with 11 bases lining up with TRBD2. Trimming took 5 bases from V and 3 from J; bases not matched to a gene: 8. Germline lookup yields CDR1 MNHGY and CDR2 SAAAGT. This CDR3 spans 17 amino acids. CDR3 bases: TGTGCCAGCAGTATGAATTTAGCGGGAGGGCACACCGGGGAGCTGTTTTTT. Translation gives CASSMNLAGGHTGELFF.

J is TRBJ1-4 and V is TRBV10-2; no firm D call. V dropped 4 bases and J dropped 0 bases, with 9 bases sitting between them. Per the germline V gene, CDR1 is WSHSY and CDR2 is SAAADI. CDR3 size: 15 residues. CDR3: CASSVTGATNEKLFF. Here the CDR3 DNA reads TGCGCCAGCAGTGTTACCGGGGCAACTAATGAAAAACTGTTTTTT.

The chain couples TRBV19 to TRBJ2-3; 10 nucleotides align to TRBD2. CDR1 and CDR2 from the germline V gene are LNHDA and SQIVND (reference sequence). The CDR3 is 17 residues long. V shed 5 bases and J 2 bases; nucleotides not matched to a gene: 10. The CDR3 loop reads CASSAGRLAGFTDTQYF. The CDR3 region has the DNA TGTGCCAGTAGTGCCGGGAGACTAGCGGGTTTCACAGATACGCAGTATTTT. The entire variable domain, with the rest obtained from reference TRBV19 and TRBJ2-3, is as follows: DGGITQSPKYLFRKEGQNVTLSCEQNLNHDAMYWYRQDPGQGLRLIYYSQIVNDFQKGDIAEGYSVSREKKESFPLTVTSAQKNPTAFYLCASSAGRLAGFTDTQYFGPGTRLTVL.

Details on this clone: At one end the junction does not follow the germline gene, possibly because of a read error. The rearrangement links TRBV11-3 to TRBJ1-3; D call uncertain. This CDR3 is 15 amino acids long. Germline V gene data show CDR1 as SGHNT and CDR2 as YENEEA. The CDR3 nucleotides read TGTGCTAGCAGCTTAGGACCTGCCTCTGGAAACACCATATATTTT. It yields the protein CASSLGPASGNTIYF. Based on the CDR3 plus reference TRBV11-3 and TRBJ1-3, the full variable domain is EAGVVQSPRYKIIEKKQPVAFWCNPISGHNTLYWYLQNLGQGPELLIRYENEEAVDDSQLPKDRFSAERLKGVDSTLKIQPAELGDSAVYLCASSLGPASGNTIYFGEGSWLTVV.

The chain carries TRBV19 and TRBJ2-7, with 8 bases lining up with TRBD1. V dropped 7 bases and J dropped 6; count of bases not matched to a gene: 11. The CDR3 is 14 residues long. Germline values: CDR1 LNHDA, CDR2 SQIVND (reference sequence). CDR3 nucleotide sequence: TGTGCCAGTACCTTGACAGGGGCTGGGTCCGAGCAGTACTTC. Translating gives CASTLTGAGSEQYF.

The V gene is TRBV12-5, the J gene TRBJ1-2, with unresolved D. CDR1 and CDR2 from the germline V gene are LGHNT and FRNRAP. Trimming left V 6 bases short and J 3 bases short, with 8 bases between. The CDR3 is made up of 12 amino acids. The CDR3, as DNA: TGTGCTAGTGGCCTGGACCACTATGGCTACACCTTC. Translated, it gives CASGLDHYGYTF.

The rearrangement joins TRBV1 to TRBJ2-3; the table gives TRBD2 as D, unverified against the DNA. TRBV1 is a pseudogene. The CDR3 consists of 13 residues. The CDR3 coding sequence is TGCGCCAGCAGCCAGCTAGGTATTAATACGCAGTATTTT. Its protein is CASSQLGINTQYF.

The chain links TRBV7-5 to TRBJ2-1; the D call in the table, TRBD2, was not verified against the DNA. TRBV7-5 is given as a pseudogene. The CDR3 totals 19 residues. The CDR3 nucleotides read TGTGCCAGCAGCTTAGACGGACTAGCGGGGGGGCCGTATGTGAATGAGCAGTTCTTC. Translating it yields CASSLDGLAGGPYVNEQFF.

The chain has TRBV4-1 and TRBJ1-5; TRBD1 is a possible D gene (5 bases). V lost 2 bases to trimming and J lost 5 bases, with 13 bases between them. Germline V gene sequence: CDR1 MGHRA, CDR2 YSYEKL. The CDR3 is 15 amino acids. The chain's CDR3 is CASSQLGGGYQPQHF. The CDR3 nucleotides are TGCGCCAGCAGCCAACTCGGCGGGGGGTATCAGCCCCAGCATTTT.

This sequence joins TRBV5-1 and TRBJ1-2, with 10 bases lining up with TRBD1. Germline loops: CDR1 SGHRS, CDR2 YFSETQ. The CDR3 extends over 15 amino acids. Trimming took 3 bases from V and 6 from J; bases not matched to a gene: 8. In DNA, the CDR3 is TGCGCCAGCAGCTCCCCCGACAGGGGGCACAATGGCTACACCTTC. Amino acids: CASSSPDRGHNGYTF.

This clone has only one observation. An end of the junction differs from the germline gene, which may be a read error. This chain links TRBV28 with TRBJ1-3; D is perhaps TRBD1 (5 bases). Germline CDR1 and CDR2: MDHEN and SYDVKM. The CDR3 contains 15 residues. This chain's CDR3 is CASNAPGARGNAIYF. The CDR3 region has the DNA TGTGCCAGCAATGCCCCCGGGGCTAGGGGAAACGCCATATATTTT.

This chain connects TRBV6-8 to TRBJ1-1; TRBD1 is a possible D gene (5 bases). CDR1 is MNHGY and CDR2 is SAAAGT in the germline V gene. CDR3 length: 13 residues. Trimming left V 8 bases short and J 4 bases short, with 14 bases between. The CDR3 nucleotides are TGTGCCAGCGAAGTGAGGGGTGGCACTGAAGCTTTCTTT. Amino acid sequence: CASEVRGGTEAFF.

The chain uses TRBV15 and TRBJ2-7; 12 bases align to TRBD2. The V and J ends lost 0 bases and 1 base, in that order; junction bases with no gene match: 7. Germline CDR1 and CDR2: LNHNV and YYDKDF (reference sequence). This CDR3 is built from 18 residues. CDR3 amino acids: CATSRDGLAGGPSYEQYF. For the CDR3, the DNA is TGTGCCACCAGCAGAGATGGCCTAGCGGGAGGGCCGTCCTACGAGCAGTACTTC. Supplemented by reference TRBV15 and TRBJ2-7, the full variable domain reads DAMVIQNPRYQVTQFGKPVTLSCSQTLNHNVMYWYQQKSSQAPKLLFHYYDKDFNNEADTPDNFQSRRPNTSFCFLDIRSPGLGDTAMYLCATSRDGLAGGPSYEQYFGPGTRLTVT.

This clone occurred once. The chain employs TRBV29-1 and TRBJ2-3, with D perhaps TRBD2 (7 bases). The length of the CDR3 is 13 residues. The germline V gene has CDR1 SQVTM and CDR2 ANQGSEA. The chain's CDR3 is CSGGGGQSDTQYF. In DNA, the CDR3 is TGCAGYGGTGGGGGGGGACAATCAGATACGCAGTATTTT.

The chain recombines TRBV16 with TRBJ1-5; TRBD1 matches at 10 bases. V gave up 2 bases and J gave up 6 bases; unmatched junction bases: 7. Germline-derived CDR1 and CDR2 are KGHSY and FQNENV. This CDR3 spans 16 amino acids. CDR3: CASSQRQGAQGQPQHF. For the CDR3, the DNA is TGTGCCAGCAGCCAACGACAGGGGGCGCAGGGTCAGCCCCAGCATTTT.

The chain is built from TRBV29-1 and TRBJ2-3; D gene uncertain. Germline CDR1 SQVTM, CDR2 ANQGSEA. The CDR3 runs to 15 residues. V lost 1 base to trimming and J lost 4 bases, with 15 bases between them. The CDR3 DNA is TGCAGCGTTGAAGGTGTAGGCCTGACCGCAGATACGCAGTATTTT. This sequence encodes CSVEGVGLTADTQYF.

As concerns this clone: The junction and the germline gene differ at one end; a read error may be behind it. This sequence joins TRBV23-1 and TRBJ2-7; D gene unclear. TRBV23-1 is given ORF status, its function remaining uncertain. This CDR3 spans 13 amino acids. CDR3 DNA sequence: TGCGCCAGCAGCCAAGATCAAACCTACGAGCAGTATTTC. As protein: CASSQDQTYEQYF.